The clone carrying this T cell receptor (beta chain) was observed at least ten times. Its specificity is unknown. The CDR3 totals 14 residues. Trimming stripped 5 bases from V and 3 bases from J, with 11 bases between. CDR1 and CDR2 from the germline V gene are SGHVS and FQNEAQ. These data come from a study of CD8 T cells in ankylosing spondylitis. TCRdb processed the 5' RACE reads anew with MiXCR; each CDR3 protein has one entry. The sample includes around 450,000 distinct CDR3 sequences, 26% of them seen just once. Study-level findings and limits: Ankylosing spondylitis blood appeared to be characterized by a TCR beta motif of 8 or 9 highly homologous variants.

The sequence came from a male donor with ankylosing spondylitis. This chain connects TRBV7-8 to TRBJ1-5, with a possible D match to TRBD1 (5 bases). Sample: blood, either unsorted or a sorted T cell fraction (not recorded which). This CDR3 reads CASSLGTFNQPQHF. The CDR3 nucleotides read TGTGCCAGCAGCCTCGGGACCTTCAATCAGCCCCAGCATTTT.